This T cell receptor beta chain was found in a study of spatial heterogeneity in lung cancer. Study-level points and caveats: Tumoral mutation counts were tracked by counts of expanded intratumoral alpha and beta TCRs.

Time point denoted: sample taken at primary tumor resection. Note on this clonotype: Its antigen remains unidentified.

TCRdb reprocessed the 5' RACE reads with MiXCR, giving one entry per CDR3 protein. The sample lists 9,500 to 10,000 distinct CDR3 sequences; approximately 49% were seen once. The V end was cut by 6 bases, the J end by 4 bases, with 7 bases between. The CDR3 sequence is 12 residues long. The sequenced sample was lung tumor tissue, obtained at surgery. The clonotype originates from a female donor with early-stage non-small cell lung cancer. This chain uses TRBV12-3 or TRBV12-4 with TRBJ1-5; D is undetermined. The CDR3 DNA reads as TGTGCCAGCAGGGAGCAGAATCAGCCCCAGCATTTT. This codes for CASREQNQPQHF.